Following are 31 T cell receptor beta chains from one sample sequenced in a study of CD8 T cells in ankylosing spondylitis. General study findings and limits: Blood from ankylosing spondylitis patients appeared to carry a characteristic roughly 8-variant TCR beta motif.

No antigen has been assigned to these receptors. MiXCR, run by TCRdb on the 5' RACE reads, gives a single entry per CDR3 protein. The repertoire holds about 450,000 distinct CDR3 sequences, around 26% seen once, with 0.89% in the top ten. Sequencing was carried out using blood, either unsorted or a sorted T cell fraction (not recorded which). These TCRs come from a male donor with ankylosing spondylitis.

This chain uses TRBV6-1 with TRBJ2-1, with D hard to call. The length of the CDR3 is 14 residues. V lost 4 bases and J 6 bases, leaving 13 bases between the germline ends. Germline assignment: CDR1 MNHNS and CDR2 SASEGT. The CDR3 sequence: CASSGNRAGNEQFF. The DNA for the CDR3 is TGTGCCAGCAGTGGGAATCGGGCTGGCAATGAGCAGTTCTTC.

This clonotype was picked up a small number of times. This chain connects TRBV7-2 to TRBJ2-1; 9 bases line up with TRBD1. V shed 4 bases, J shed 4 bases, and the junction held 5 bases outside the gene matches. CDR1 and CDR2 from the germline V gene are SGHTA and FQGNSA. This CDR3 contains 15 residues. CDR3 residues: CASSSRTGVYNEQFF. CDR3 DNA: TGTGCCAGCAGCTCCCGGACAGGGGTTTACAATGAGCAGTTCTTC.

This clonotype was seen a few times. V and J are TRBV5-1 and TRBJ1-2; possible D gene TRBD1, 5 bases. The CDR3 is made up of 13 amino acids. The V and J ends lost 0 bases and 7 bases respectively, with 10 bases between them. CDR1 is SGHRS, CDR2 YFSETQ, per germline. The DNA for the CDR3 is TGCGCCAGCAGCTTGGTAGGGGATGCTGGCTACACCTTC. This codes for CASSLVGDAGYTF.

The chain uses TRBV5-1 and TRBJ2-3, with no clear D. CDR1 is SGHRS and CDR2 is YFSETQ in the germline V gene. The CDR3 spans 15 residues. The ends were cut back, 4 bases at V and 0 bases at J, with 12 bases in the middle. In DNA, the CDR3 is TGCGCCAGCAGCCCACAAGCTACAAGCACAGATACGCAGTATTTT. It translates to CASSPQATSTDTQYF.

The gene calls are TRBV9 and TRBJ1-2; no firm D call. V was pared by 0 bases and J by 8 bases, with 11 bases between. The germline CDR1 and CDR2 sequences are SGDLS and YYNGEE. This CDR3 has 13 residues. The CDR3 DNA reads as TGTGCCAGCAGCGTAGAGTTCGAGGGAGGCTACACCTTC. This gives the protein CASSVEFEGGYTF.

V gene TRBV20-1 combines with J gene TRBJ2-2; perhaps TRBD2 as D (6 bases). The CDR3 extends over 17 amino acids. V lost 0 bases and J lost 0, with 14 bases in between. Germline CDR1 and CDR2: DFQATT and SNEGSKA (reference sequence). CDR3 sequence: CSARDSRVAANTGELFF. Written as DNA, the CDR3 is TGCAGTGCTAGAGATAGTAGAGTAGCGGCGAACACCGGGGAGCTGTTTTTT.

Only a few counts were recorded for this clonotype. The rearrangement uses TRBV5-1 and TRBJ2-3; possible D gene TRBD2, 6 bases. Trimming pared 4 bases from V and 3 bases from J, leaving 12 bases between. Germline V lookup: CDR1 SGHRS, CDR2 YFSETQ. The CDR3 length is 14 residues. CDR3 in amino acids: CASSTRDSTDTQYF. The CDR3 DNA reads TGCGCCAGCAGCACCCGGGACTCGACAGATACGCAGTATTTT.

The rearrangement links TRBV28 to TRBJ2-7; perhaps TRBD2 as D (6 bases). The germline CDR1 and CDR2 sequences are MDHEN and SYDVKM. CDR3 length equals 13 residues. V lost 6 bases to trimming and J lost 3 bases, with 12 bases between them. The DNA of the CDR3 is TGTGCCAGCAGCCGGAACGGGGGCTACGAGCAGTACTTC. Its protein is CASSRNGGYEQYF.

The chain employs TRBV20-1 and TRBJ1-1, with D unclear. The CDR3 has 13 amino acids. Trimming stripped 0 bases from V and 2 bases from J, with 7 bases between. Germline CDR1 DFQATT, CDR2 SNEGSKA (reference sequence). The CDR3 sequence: CSARERFNTEAFF. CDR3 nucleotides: TGCAGTGCTAGAGAAAGGTTTAACACTGAAGCTTTCTTT.

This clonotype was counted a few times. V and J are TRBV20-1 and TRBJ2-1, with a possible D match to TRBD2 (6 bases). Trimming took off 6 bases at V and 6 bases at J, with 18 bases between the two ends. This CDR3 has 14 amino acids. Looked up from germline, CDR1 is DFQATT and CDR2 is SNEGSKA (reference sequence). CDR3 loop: CSAEDGGAVNEQFF. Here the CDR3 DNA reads TGCAGTGCAGAGGACGGGGGAGCTGTCAATGAGCAGTTCTTC.

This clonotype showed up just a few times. The CDR3 spells CSVERQGVDTQYF. As DNA, the CDR3 is TGCAGCGTTGAAAGGCAGGGGGTAGATACGCAGTATTTT. The J gene is TRBJ2-3, the V gene TRBV29-1; 7 bases map to TRBD1. Trimming removed 2 bases from V and 5 bases from J; junction bases left unmatched: 4. CDR1 is SQVTM and CDR2 is ANQGSEA in the germline V gene. The CDR3 loop spans 13 amino acids.

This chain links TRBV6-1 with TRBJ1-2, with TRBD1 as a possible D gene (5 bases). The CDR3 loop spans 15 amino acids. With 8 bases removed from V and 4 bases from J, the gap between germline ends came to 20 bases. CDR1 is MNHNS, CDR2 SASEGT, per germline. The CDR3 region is CASSPGGGFSYGYTF. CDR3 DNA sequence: TGTGCCAGCTCCCCGGGGGGGGGTTTTAGCTATGGCTACACCTTC.

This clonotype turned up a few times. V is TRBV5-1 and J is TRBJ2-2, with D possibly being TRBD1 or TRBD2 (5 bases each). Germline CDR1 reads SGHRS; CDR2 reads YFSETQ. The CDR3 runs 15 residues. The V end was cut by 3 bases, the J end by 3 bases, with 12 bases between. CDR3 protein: CASSSGDGHTGELFF. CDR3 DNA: TGCGCCAGCAGCTCCGGGGACGGACACACCGGGGAGCTGTTTTTT.

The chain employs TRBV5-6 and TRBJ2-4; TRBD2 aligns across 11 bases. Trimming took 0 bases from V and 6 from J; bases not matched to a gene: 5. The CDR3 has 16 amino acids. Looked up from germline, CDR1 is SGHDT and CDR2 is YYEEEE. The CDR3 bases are TGTGCCAGCAGCTTGGTGTCTAGCGGGAGGTTAAACATTCAGTACTTC. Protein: CASSLVSSGRLNIQYF. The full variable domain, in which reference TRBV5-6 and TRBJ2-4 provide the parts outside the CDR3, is DAGVTQSPTHLIKTRGQQVTLRCSPKSGHDTVSWYQQALGQGPQFIFQYYEEEERQRGNFPDRFSGHQFPNYSSELNVNALLLGDSALYLCASSLVSSGRLNIQYFGAGTRLSVL.

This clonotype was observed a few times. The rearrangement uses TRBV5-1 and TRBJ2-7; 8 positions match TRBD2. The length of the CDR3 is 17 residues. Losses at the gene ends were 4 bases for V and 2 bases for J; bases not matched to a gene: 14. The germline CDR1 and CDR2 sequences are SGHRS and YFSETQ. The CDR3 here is CASSVRVGSGVPYEQYF. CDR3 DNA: TGCGCCAGCAGCGTCCGGGTGGGTAGCGGGGTCCCCTACGAGCAGTACTTC. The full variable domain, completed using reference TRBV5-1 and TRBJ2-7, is KAGVTQTPRYLIKTRGQQVTLSCSPISGHRSVSWYQQTPGQGLQFLFEYFSETQRNKGNFPGRFSGRQFSNSRSEMNVSTLELGDSALYLCASSVRVGSGVPYEQYFGPGTRLTVT.

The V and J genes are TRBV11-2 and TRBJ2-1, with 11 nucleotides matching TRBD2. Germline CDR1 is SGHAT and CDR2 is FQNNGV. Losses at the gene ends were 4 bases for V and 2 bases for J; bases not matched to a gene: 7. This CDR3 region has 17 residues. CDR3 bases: TGTGCCAGCAGCTCGACGACTAGCGGGACTCCCTACAATGAGCAGTTCTTC. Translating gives CASSSTTSGTPYNEQFF.

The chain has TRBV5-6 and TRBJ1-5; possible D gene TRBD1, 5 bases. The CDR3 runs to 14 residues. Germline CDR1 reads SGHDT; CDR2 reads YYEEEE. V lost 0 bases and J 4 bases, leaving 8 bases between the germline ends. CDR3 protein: CASSLEGRNQPQHF. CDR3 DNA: TGTGCCAGCAGCTTGGAGGGACGGAATCAGCCCCAGCATTTT. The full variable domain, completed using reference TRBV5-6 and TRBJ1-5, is DAGVTQSPTHLIKTRGQQVTLRCSPKSGHDTVSWYQQALGQGPQFIFQYYEEEERQRGNFPDRFSGHQFPNYSSELNVNALLLGDSALYLCASSLEGRNQPQHFGDGTRLSIL.

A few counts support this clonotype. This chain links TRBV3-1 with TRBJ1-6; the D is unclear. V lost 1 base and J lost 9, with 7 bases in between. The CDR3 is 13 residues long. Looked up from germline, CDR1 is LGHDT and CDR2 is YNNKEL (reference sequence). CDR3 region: CASSQVSGSPLHF. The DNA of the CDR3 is TGTGCCAGCAGCCAAGTATCTGGTTCACCCCTCCACTTT.

The DNA for the CDR3 is TGTGCCAGCAGCACTGGACCCGGGAGCAGCGGGAACACTGAAGCTTTCTTT. Its protein product is CASSTGPGSSGNTEAFF. V usage is TRBV7-8 and J usage is TRBJ1-1; D is uncertain. The CDR3 extends over 17 amino acids. V lost 5 bases to trimming and J lost 1 base, with 20 bases between them. Germline values: CDR1 SGHVS, CDR2 FQNEAQ.

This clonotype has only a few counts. CDR3: CATSLTSGLEGDTQYF. The DNA of the CDR3 is TGTGCCACCAGCCTGACTAGCGGGCTCGAGGGAGATACGCAGTATTTT. V is TRBV15 and J is TRBJ2-3; TRBD2 aligns across 10 bases. The CDR3 extends over 16 amino acids. J was trimmed by 5 bases and V by 5 bases; bases with no gene match: 10. Germline CDR1 LNHNV, CDR2 YYDKDF (reference sequence).

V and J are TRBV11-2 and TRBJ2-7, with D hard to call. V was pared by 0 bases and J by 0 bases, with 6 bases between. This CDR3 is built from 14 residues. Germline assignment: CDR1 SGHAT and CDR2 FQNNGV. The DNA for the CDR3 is TGTGCCAGCAGCTTAGATCCCTACTCCTACGAGCAGTACGTC. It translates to CASSLDPYSYEQYV.

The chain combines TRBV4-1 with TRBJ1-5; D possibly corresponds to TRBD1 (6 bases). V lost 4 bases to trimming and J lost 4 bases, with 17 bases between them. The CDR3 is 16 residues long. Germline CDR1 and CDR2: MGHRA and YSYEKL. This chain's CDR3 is CASSRDKGVWNQPQHF. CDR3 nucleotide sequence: TGCGCCAGCAGCCGAGACAAGGGGGTCTGGAATCAGCCCCAGCATTTT.

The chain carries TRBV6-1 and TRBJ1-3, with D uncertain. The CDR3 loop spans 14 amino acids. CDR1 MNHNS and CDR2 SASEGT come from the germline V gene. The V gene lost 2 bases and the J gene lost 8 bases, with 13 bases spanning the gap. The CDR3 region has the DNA TGTGCCAGCAGTGAACAGTCTCGGCGACACACCATATATTTT. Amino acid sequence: CASSEQSRRHTIYF.

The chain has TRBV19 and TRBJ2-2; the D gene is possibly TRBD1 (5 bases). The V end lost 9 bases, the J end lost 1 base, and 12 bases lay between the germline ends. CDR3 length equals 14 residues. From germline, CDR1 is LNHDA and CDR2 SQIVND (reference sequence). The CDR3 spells CARDSPLNTGELFF. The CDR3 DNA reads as TGTGCCAGAGACAGCCCCTTGAACACCGGGGAGCTGTTTTTT. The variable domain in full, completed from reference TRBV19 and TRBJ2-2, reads DGGITQSPKYLFRKEGQNVTLSCEQNLNHDAMYWYRQDPGQGLRLIYYSQIVNDFQKGDIAEGYSVSREKKESFPLTVTSAQKNPTAFYLCARDSPLNTGELFFGEGSRLTVL.

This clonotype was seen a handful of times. The CDR3 sequence is CASTRLADTQYF. In DNA, the CDR3 is TGTGCCAGCACGAGACTAGCAGATACGCAGTATTTT. The rearrangement links TRBV12-3 or TRBV12-4 to TRBJ2-3, with D possibly being TRBD2 (6 bases). V lost 7 bases and J lost 4, with 9 bases in between. The CDR3 runs to 12 residues.

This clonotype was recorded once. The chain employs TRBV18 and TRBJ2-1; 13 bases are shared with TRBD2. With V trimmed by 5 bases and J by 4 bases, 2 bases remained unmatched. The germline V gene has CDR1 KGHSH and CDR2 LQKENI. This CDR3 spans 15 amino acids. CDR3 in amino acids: CASSTSGREYNEQFF. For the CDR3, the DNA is TGTGCCAGCTCAACTAGCGGGAGGGAGTACAATGAGCAGTTCTTC.

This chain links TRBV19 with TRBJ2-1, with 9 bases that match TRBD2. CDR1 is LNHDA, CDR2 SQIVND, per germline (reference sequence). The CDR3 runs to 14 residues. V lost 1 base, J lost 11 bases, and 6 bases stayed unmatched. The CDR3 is CASSIGKTSGQQFF. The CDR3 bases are TGTGCCAGTAGTATAGGCAAGACTAGCGGCCAGCAGTTCTTC.

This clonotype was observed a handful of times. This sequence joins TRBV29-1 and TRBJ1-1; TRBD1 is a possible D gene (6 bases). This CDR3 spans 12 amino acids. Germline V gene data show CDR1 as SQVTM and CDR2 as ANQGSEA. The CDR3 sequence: CRAGEGSTEAFF. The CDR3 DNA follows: TGCAGGGCAGGGGAAGGGAGCACTGAAGCTTTCTTT.

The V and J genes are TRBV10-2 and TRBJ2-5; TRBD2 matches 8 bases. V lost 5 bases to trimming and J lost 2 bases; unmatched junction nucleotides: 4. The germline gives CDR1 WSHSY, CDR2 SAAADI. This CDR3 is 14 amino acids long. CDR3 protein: CASSSPGGQETQYF. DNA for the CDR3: TGCGCCAGCAGTTCCCCGGGAGGGCAAGAGACCCAGTACTTC.

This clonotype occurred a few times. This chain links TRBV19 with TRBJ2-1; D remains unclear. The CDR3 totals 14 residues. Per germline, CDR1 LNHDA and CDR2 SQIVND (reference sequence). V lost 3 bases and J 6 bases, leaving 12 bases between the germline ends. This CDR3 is CASSIRWQSNEQFF. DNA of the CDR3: TGTGCCAGTAGTATTCGCTGGCAGTCCAATGAGCAGTTCTTC.

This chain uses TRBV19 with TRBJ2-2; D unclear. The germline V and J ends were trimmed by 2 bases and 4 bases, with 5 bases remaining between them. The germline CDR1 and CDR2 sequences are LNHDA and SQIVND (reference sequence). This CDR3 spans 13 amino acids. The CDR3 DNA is TGTGCCAGTAGTATAATTATCACCGGGGAGCTGTTTTTT. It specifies CASSIIITGELFF. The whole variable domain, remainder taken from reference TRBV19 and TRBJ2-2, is DGGITQSPKYLFRKEGQNVTLSCEQNLNHDAMYWYRQDPGQGLRLIYYSQIVNDFQKGDIAEGYSVSREKKESFPLTVTSAQKNPTAFYLCASSIIITGELFFGEGSRLTVL.